Each of the 23 T cell receptor beta chains below was sequenced from the same sample in a study of blood T cell repertoires in COVID-19. Some clones are missing from TCRdb's copy, which holds only in-frame ones; the method was immunoSEQ multiplex PCR. The sample includes fewer than 75,000 clones, about 89% seen only once; the top ten take less than 7%. The sample comprised peripheral blood. The receptors here all came from a man between 60 and 70 years old with active or convalescent COVID-19.

J is TRBJ2-6 and V is TRBV6-5; D is possibly TRBD2 (5 bases). This CDR3 spans 15 amino acids. V lost 6 bases and J 2 bases, leaving 11 bases between the germline ends. The germline gives CDR1 MNHEY, CDR2 SVGAGI. The CDR3 DNA reads TGTGCCAGCAGGACTGCCGGGACTGGGGCCAACGTCCTGACTTTC. Translating gives CASRTAGTGANVLTF.

The chain uses TRBV5-4 and TRBJ2-6; D is unclear. Germline V CDR1 and CDR2: SGHNT, YYREEE (reference sequence). The CDR3 extends over 15 amino acids. Trimming stripped 5 bases from V and 0 bases from J, with 9 bases between. The CDR3 loop is CASRLQSSGANVLTF. As DNA, the CDR3 is TGTGCCAGCAGATTACAGAGCTCTGGGGCCAACGTCCTGACTTTC.

The CDR3 nucleotides are TGCGCCAGCAGCCAAGGGACAGGGGGCTCCAACTATGGCTACACCTTC. Translating gives CASSQGTGGSNYGYTF. The chain couples TRBV4-1 to TRBJ1-2, with TRBD1 identical over 11 bases. V was clipped by 1 base and J by 2 bases; unmatched bases: 3. The CDR3 is made up of 16 amino acids. Looked up from germline, CDR1 is MGHRA and CDR2 is YSYEKL.

The rearrangement links TRBV11-2 to TRBJ2-5, with 7 bases identical to TRBD1. Germline V lookup: CDR1 SGHAT, CDR2 FQNNGV. The V and J ends lost 2 bases and 5 bases, in that order; junction bases with no gene match: 14. This CDR3 contains 17 residues. The chain's CDR3 is CASSLSPDRRLRETQYF. Here the CDR3 DNA reads TGTGCCAGCAGCTTATCCCCGGACAGGCGCCTAAGGGAGACCCAGTACTTC.

V gene TRBV7-7 combines with J gene TRBJ2-1, with 7 bases that match TRBD1. Looked up from germline, CDR1 is SSHAT and CDR2 is FNYEAQ (reference sequence). The CDR3 covers 13 residues. V dropped 5 bases and J dropped 6; count of bases not matched to a gene: 4. The DNA of the CDR3 is TGTGCCAGCAGCCTGGGACAGCGCAATGAGCAGTTCTTC. Translation gives CASSLGQRNEQFF.

The chain is built from TRBV9 and TRBJ1-1, with 9 bases matching TRBD1. Trimming removed 4 bases from V and 1 base from J; junction bases left unmatched: 5. Germline loops: CDR1 SGDLS, CDR2 YYNGEE. The CDR3 covers 15 residues. The CDR3 is CASSSEDRGNTEAFF. CDR3 coding DNA: TGTGCCAGCAGCTCAGAGGACAGGGGGAACACTGAAGCTTTCTTT.

This clone was counted a few times. This CDR3 is CASSTQRGGPTDTQYF. Written as DNA, the CDR3 is TGTGCCAGCAGCACCCAGCGGGGGGGCCCGACAGATACGCAGTATTTT. The V gene is TRBV4-2, the J gene TRBJ2-3; 10 bases match TRBD2. CDR1 is LGHNA, CDR2 YNFKEQ, per germline. This CDR3 region has 16 residues. Unmatched junction bases numbered 8, after V lost 5 bases and J lost 3 bases.

With respect to this clone: The junction shows a germline mismatch at one end, possibly a read error. The chain employs TRBV6-1 and TRBJ2-4; 10 bases line up with TRBD2. Germline V gene lookup returns CDR1 MNHNS and CDR2 SASEGT. CDR3 length equals 13 residues. The CDR3, as DNA: TGTGCCAGCAGTGAAGTCGCTAGCGGGGGAGAGGTCTTC. It yields the protein CASSEVASGGEVF.

The V and J genes are TRBV5-8 and TRBJ2-2; D unresolved. Trimming stripped 1 base from V and 2 bases from J, with 12 bases between. Germline CDR1 reads SGHTS; CDR2 reads YDEGEE. This CDR3 comprises 16 residues. The CDR3 loop reads CASSLPARPNTGELFF. The CDR3 region has the DNA TGTGCCAGCAGCTTGCCGGCGCGGCCAAACACCGGGGAGCTGTTTTTT. Complete variable domain (other parts from reference TRBV5-8 and TRBJ2-2): EAGVTQSPTHLIKTRGQQATLRCSPISGHTSVYWYQQALGLGLQFLLWYDEGEERNRGNFPPRFSGRQFPNYSSELNVNALELEDSALYLCASSLPARPNTGELFFGEGSRLTVL.

This clone was counted once. The chain is built from TRBV10-3 and TRBJ2-1; TRBD2 matches 8 bases. The CDR3 length is 15 residues. Trimming cost V 2 bases and J 2 bases; bases outside gene matches: 2. From germline, CDR1 is ENHRY and CDR2 SYGVKD. This chain's CDR3 is CAISETSGTYNEQFF. CDR3 bases: TGTGCCATCAGTGAGACTAGCGGAACCTACAATGAGCAGTTCTTC.

This clone was seen just once. The V and J genes are TRBV2 and TRBJ2-3; 7 nucleotides match TRBD2. CDR1 SNHLY and CDR2 FYNNEI come from the germline V gene. This CDR3 region has 14 residues. V trimming: 6 bases; J trimming: 5 bases; junction bases outside the gene matches: 8. As DNA, the CDR3 is TGTGCCAGCAGGGAGGCAGGGAGGGGAGATACGCAGTATTTT. It encodes CASREAGRGDTQYF.

With respect to this clone: Compared with germline, one end of the junction differs, possibly owing to a read error. J is TRBJ1-5 and V is TRBV19, with TRBD1 identical over 7 bases. The CDR3 contains 16 residues. Germline CDR1 LNHDA, CDR2 SQIVND (reference sequence). CDR3 in DNA: TGTGCCAGTAGGATAGGACAGATCAGGGGGAATCAGCCCCAGCATTTT. It is translated as CASRIGQIRGNQPQHF.

The genes are TRBV7-9 and TRBJ1-3, with D maybe TRBD1 (6 bases). This CDR3 comprises 14 residues. V shed 1 base and J shed 6 bases, with 10 bases lying between them. CDR1 and CDR2 from the germline V gene are SEHNR and FQNEAQ (reference sequence). The CDR3 DNA sequence: TGTGCCAGCAGCTTAGTGGGGGCAGAAAACACCATATATTTT. This codes for CASSLVGAENTIYF.

The CDR3 sequence is CASSVEVRGDTQYF. The CDR3 nucleotides read TGTGCCAGCAGCGTAGAGGTACGGGGAGATACGCAGTATTTT. The chain combines TRBV9 with TRBJ2-3; D might be TRBD2 (5 bases). V dropped 0 bases and J dropped 5 bases, with 10 bases sitting between them. The CDR3 loop spans 14 amino acids. The germline gives CDR1 SGDLS, CDR2 YYNGEE.

The chain has TRBV28 and TRBJ1-5, with TRBD1 as a possible D gene (5 bases). This CDR3 contains 16 residues. V was trimmed by 5 bases and J by 6 bases, leaving 20 bases between them. Germline loops: CDR1 MDHEN, CDR2 SYDVKM. CDR3 nucleotide sequence: TGTGCCAGCAGTCTCCGGACGATGGGGGGACGTCAGCCCCAGCATTTT. It is translated as CASSLRTMGGRQPQHF.

This clone was observed a handful of times. This sequence joins TRBV9 and TRBJ2-7, with 13 bases lining up with TRBD2. Looked up from germline, CDR1 is SGDLS and CDR2 is YYNGEE. The length of the CDR3 is 17 residues. The ends lost 2 bases at V and 6 bases at J; junction bases unmatched: 11. CDR3 in amino acids: CASSVSSGTSGVGEQYF. Written as DNA, the CDR3 is TGTGCCAGCAGCGTCTCATCCGGGACTAGCGGGGTAGGCGAGCAGTACTTC. Full variable domain (rest looked up from reference TRBV9 and TRBJ2-7): DSGVTQTPKHLITATGQRVTLRCSPRSGDLSVYWYQQSLDQGLQFLIQYYNGEERAKGNILERFSAQQFPDLHSELNLSSLELGDSALYFCASSVSSGTSGVGEQYFGPGTRLTVT.

The chain is built from TRBV6-5 and TRBJ2-7, with 8 bases identical to TRBD1. The CDR3 is 15 residues long. The germline gives CDR1 MNHEY, CDR2 SVGAGI. V dropped 6 bases and J dropped 2; count of bases not matched to a gene: 9. CDR3 protein: CASRKGQAETYEQYF. DNA of the CDR3: TGTGCCAGCAGAAAGGGACAGGCTGAAACCTACGAGCAGTACTTC.

V and J are TRBV2 and TRBJ2-7, with D hard to call. V was clipped by 5 bases and J by 4 bases, with 18 bases between them. Germline V lookup: CDR1 SNHLY, CDR2 FYNNEI. CDR3 length: 15 amino acids. The CDR3 DNA reads TGTGCCAGCAGTCCAAGTTCGGGTTCCCCTTACGAGCAGTACTTC. Protein sequence: CASSPSSGSPYEQYF.

The chain carries TRBV27 and TRBJ1-2, with D perhaps matching TRBD1 (5 bases). Germline V gene lookup returns CDR1 MNHEY and CDR2 SMNVEV (reference sequence). V was clipped by 6 bases and J by 6 bases, with 17 bases between them. The CDR3 is 14 amino acids. The CDR3 nucleotides read TGTGCCAGCAGCACCATACGGGGAGGGGATGGCTACACCTTC. Protein sequence: CASSTIRGGDGYTF.

The rearrangement uses TRBV10-3 and TRBJ2-1, with 7 bases matching TRBD2. From germline, CDR1 is ENHRY and CDR2 SYGVKD. V trimming: 10 bases; J trimming: 2 bases; junction bases outside the gene matches: 11. CDR3 length equals 15 residues. For the CDR3, the DNA is TGTGCCACCGCGGTAAGGGAGGGACCCTACAATGAGCAGTTCTTC. It translates to CATAVREGPYNEQFF.

The V call is TRBV10-1, the J call TRBJ1-5; D gene uncertain. Germline assignment: CDR1 WNHNN and CDR2 SYGVQD (reference sequence). The CDR3 loop spans 15 amino acids. Trimming removed 2 bases at V and 4 bases at J, with 12 bases between. CDR3 in DNA: TGCGCCAGCAGTGAGGTTGGAGGGAGGAATCAGCCCCAGCATTTT. This encodes CASSEVGGRNQPQHF.

The chain uses TRBV7-2 and TRBJ2-3; 10 positions agree with TRBD2. Germline V CDR1 and CDR2: SGHTA, FQGNSA. The trim removed 3 bases at V and 1 base at J, leaving 10 bases unmatched. This CDR3 has 18 amino acids. The CDR3 DNA reads TGTGCCAGCAGCTTTGGGACTAGCGCCGCCGCGGGCACAGATACGCAGTATTTT. Translated, it gives CASSFGTSAAAGTDTQYF.

This clone was seen a single time. This chain uses TRBV19 with TRBJ2-2; TRBD2 might be the D (6 bases). The CDR3 contains 16 residues. V lost 4 bases, J lost 6 bases, and 18 bases lay in between. CDR1 LNHDA and CDR2 SQIVND come from the germline V gene (reference sequence). Written as DNA, the CDR3 is TGTGCCAGTAGTAGACGGGGTCAGGGAGGTTCCGGGGAGCTGTTTTTT. This gives the protein CASSRRGQGGSGELFF.